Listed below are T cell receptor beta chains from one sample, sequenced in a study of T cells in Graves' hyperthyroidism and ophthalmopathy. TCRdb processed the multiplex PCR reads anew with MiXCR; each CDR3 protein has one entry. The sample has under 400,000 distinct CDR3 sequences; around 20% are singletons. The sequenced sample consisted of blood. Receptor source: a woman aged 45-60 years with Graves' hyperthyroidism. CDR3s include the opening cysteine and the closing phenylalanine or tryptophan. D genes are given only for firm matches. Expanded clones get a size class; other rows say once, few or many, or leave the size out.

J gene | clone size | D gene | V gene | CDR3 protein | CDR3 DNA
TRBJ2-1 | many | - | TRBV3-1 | CASSQDPLPRGNEQFF | TGTGCCAGCAGCCAAGACCCACTGCCACGGGGGAATGAGCAGTTCTTC
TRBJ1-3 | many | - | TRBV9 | CASSVVDGGNTIYF | TGTGCCAGCAGCGTAGTGGACGGTGGAAACACCATATATTTT
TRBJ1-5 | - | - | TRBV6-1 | CASNRPGIDQPQHF | TGTGCCAGCAATAGGCCAGGGATTGATCAGCCCCAGCATTTT
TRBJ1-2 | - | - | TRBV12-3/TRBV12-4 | CASSFDWGGSYTF | TGTGCCAGCAGTTTTGACTGGGGCGGGAGCTACACCTTC
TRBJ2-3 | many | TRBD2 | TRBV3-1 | CASRASGSAADTQYF | TGTGCCAGCAGAGCCAGCGGGAGTGCCGCAGATACGCAGTATTTT
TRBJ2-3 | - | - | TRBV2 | CASSSHQGTSTDTQYF | TGTGCCAGCAGTAGTCACCAGGGGACTAGCACAGATACGCAGTATTTT
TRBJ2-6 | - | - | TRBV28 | CASSLPSSGANILTF | TGTGCCAGCAGTTTACCGAGCTCTGGGGCCAACATCCTGACTTTC
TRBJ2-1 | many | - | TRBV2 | CASRLAYNEQFF | TGTGCCAGCAGACTAGCTTACAATGAGCAGTTCTTC
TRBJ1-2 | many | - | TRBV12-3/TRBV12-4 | CASSTLQGGYTF | TGTGCCAGCAGTACGCTACAGGGTGGCTACACCTTC
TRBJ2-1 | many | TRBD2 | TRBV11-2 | CASSLDRERGGRNEQFF | TGTGCCAGCAGCTTAGATCGGGAGCGGGGGGGCCGCAATGAGCAGTTCTTC
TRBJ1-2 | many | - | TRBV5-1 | CASSLDGSGYTF | TGCGCCAGCAGCTTGGATGGATCTGGCTACACCTTC
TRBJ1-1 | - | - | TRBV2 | CASKRGGVGTEAFF | TGTGCCAGCAAACGGGGGGGCGTTGGCACTGAAGCTTTCTTT
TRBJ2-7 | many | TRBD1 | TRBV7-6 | CASSPAPGQGAEQYF | TGTGCCAGCAGCCCCGCGCCGGGACAGGGGGCCGAGCAGTACTTC
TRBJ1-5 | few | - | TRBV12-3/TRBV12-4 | CASSPTFGQPQHF | TGTGCCAGCAGCCCAACGTTTGGTCAGCCCCAGCATTTT
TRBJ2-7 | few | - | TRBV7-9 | CASSLVGKGTYEQYF | TGTGCCAGCAGCTTAGTTGGGAAGGGCACCTACGAGCAGTACTTC
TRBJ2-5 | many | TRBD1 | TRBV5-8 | CASSSGNRGIGQETQYF | TGTGCCAGCAGCTCCGGAAACAGGGGAATTGGGCAAGAGACCCAGTACTTC
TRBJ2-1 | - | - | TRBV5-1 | CASSPPGDEQFF | TGCGCCAGCAGCCCTCCGGGGGACGAGCAGTTCTTC
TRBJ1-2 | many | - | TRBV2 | CASREIRDGYTF | TGTGCCAGCAGGGAGATCAGGGATGGCTACACCTTC
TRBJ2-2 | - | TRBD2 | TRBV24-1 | CATSDPSPAGGRFTGELFF | TGTGCCACCAGTGACCCCAGTCCTGCGGGGGGGCGATTTACCGGGGAGCTGTTTTTT
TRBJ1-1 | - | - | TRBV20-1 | CSASGGFEAFF | TGCAGTGCTAGTGGGGGTTTTGAAGCTTTCTTT
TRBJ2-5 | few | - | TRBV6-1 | CAARREETQYF | TGTGCGGCGCGGAGGGAAGAGACCCAGTACTTC
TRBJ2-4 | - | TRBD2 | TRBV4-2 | CASSQGGTAGGNIQYF | TGTGCCAGCAGCCAAGGGGGGACAGCGGGGGGAAACATTCAGTACTTC
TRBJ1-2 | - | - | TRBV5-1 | CASSLVGLYKSGYTF | TGCGCCAGCAGCTTGGTGGGCCTTTATAAGTCGGGCTACACCTTC
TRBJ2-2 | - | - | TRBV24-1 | CATRDVRGGTGELFF | TGTGCCACCAGAGACGTGAGAGGGGGCACCGGGGAGCTGTTTTTT
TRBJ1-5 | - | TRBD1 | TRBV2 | CASRINRGDNQPQHF | TGTGCCAGCAGGATAAACAGGGGTGACAATCAGCCCCAGCATTTT
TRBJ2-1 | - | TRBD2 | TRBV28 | CASSLFGGEQFF | TGTGCCAGCAGTTTATTCGGGGGGGAGCAGTTCTTC
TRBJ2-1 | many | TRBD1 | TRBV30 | CAWETGGAYNEQFF | TGTGCCTGGGAGACAGGGGGCGCTTACAATGAGCAGTTCTTC
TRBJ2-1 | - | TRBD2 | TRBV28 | CASSFTSGGANDEQFF | TGTGCCAGCAGTTTCACTAGCGGGGGGGCCAACGATGAGCAGTTCTTC
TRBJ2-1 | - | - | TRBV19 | CASSSSGTPRGNEQFF | TGTGCCAGTAGTTCATCCGGGACACCTCGAGGCAATGAGCAGTTCTTC
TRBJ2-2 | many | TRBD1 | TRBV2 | CASSDARDRGRNTGELFF | TGTGCCAGCAGTGACGCCCGGGACAGGGGACGGAACACCGGGGAGCTGTTTTTT
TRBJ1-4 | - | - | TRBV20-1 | CSARDSGTNEKLFF | TGCAGTGCTAGAGATTCCGGGACTAATGAAAAACTGTTTTTT
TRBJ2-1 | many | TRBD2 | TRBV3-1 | CASSRNLAGEFAYNEQFF | TGTGCCAGCAGCCGTAATTTAGCGGGAGAATTCGCCTACAATGAGCAGTTCTTC
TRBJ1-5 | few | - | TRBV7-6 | CASSLTADSNQPQHF | TGTGCCAGCAGCTTAACAGCGGATAGCAATCAGCCCCAGCATTTT